Following are 5 T cell receptor beta chains from one sample sequenced in a study of long-term antiretroviral therapy in people with HIV. Survey-level immunoSEQ v3.0 assays were run. Sequencing was performed with immunoSEQ multiplex PCR; in TCRdb, only in-frame clones are kept and a portion is missing. The sample yields approximately 35,000 clones, about 97% seen once. The sequencing used unsorted PBMCs, collected 6.9 years after starting antiretroviral therapy. The receptors originated from a man between 25 and 39 years old with HIV.

This clone has a single count. The V call is TRBV9, the J call TRBJ2-7; D uncertain. Trimming left V 1 base short and J 0 bases short, with 8 bases between. The CDR3 runs to 14 residues. Germline V gene data show CDR1 as SGDLS and CDR2 as YYNGEE. The CDR3 sequence is CASSVSWGSYEQYF. DNA for the CDR3: TGTGCCAGCAGCGTAAGTTGGGGCTCCTACGAGCAGTACTTC.

The chain is built from TRBV6-6 and TRBJ1-1, with 7 bases aligning to TRBD1. The CDR3 covers 15 residues. Trimming cost V 0 bases and J 6 bases; bases outside gene matches: 7. From germline, CDR1 is MNHNY and CDR2 SVGAGI (reference sequence). In nucleotides, the CDR3 is TGTGCCAGCAGTTACTCGGGTACAGGGGCCCCTGAAGCTTTCTTT. Protein product: CASSYSGTGAPEAFF.

V gene TRBV10-3 combines with J gene TRBJ2-2; D is uncertain. This CDR3 spans 16 amino acids. Between the trimmed V and J ends, which lost 3 bases and 7 bases, there was a span of 18 bases. From germline, CDR1 is ENHRY and CDR2 SYGVKD. CDR3 protein: CAISDFGDTWIGELFF. CDR3 bases: TGTGCCATCAGTGATTTTGGGGATACGTGGATCGGGGAGCTGTTTTTT.

The rearrangement uses TRBV5-6 and TRBJ1-3; weak D call: TRBD1 (5 bases). In germline, CDR1 is SGHDT, CDR2 YYEEEE. V dropped 2 bases and J dropped 1 base, with 10 bases sitting between them. This CDR3 region has 15 residues. CDR3 protein: CASSFESGSGNTIYF. Written as DNA, the CDR3 is TGTGCCAGCAGCTTTGAGTCAGGGTCTGGAAACACCATATATTTT. Drawing the rest from reference TRBV5-6 and TRBJ1-3, the complete variable domain is DAGVTQSPTHLIKTRGQQVTLRCSPKSGHDTVSWYQQALGQGPQFIFQYYEEEERQRGNFPDRFSGHQFPNYSSELNVNALLLGDSALYLCASSFESGSGNTIYFGEGSWLTVV.

This clone was observed once. This sequence joins TRBV5-8 and TRBJ2-7; D may correspond to TRBD1 or TRBD2 (5 bases each). The CDR3 length is 14 residues. Trimming left V 2 bases short and J 2 bases short, with 11 bases between. Per germline, CDR1 SGHTS and CDR2 YDEGEE. CDR3 DNA sequence: TGTGCCAGCAGCTTCGGGACCAACCCCTACGAGCAGTACTTC. Translated, it gives CASSFGTNPYEQYF.